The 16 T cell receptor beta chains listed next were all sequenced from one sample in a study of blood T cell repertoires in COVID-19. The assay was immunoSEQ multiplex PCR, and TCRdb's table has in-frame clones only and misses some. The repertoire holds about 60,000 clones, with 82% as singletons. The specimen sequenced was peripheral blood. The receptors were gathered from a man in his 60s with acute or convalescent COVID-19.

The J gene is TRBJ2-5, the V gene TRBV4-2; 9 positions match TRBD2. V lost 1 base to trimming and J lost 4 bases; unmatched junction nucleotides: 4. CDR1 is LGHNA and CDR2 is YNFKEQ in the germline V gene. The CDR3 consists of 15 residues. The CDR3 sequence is CASSQGGGAVETQYF. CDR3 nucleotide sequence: TGTGCCAGCAGCCAAGGCGGGGGGGCCGTAGAGACCCAGTACTTC.

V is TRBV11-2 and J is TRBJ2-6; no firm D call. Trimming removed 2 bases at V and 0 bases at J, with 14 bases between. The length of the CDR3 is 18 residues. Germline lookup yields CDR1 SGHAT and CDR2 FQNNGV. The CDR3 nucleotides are TGTGCCAGCAGCTTACACGTAGGAGCGTCCTCTGGGGCCAACGTCCTGACTTTC. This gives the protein CASSLHVGASSGANVLTF.

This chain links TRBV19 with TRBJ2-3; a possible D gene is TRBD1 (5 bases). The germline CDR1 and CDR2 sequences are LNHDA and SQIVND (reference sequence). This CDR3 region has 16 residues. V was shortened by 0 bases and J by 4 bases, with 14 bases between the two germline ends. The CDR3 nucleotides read TGTGCCAGTAGTATAGATGGCAGGGTGGCCCCAGATACGCAGTATTTT. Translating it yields CASSIDGRVAPDTQYF.

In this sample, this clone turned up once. This CDR3 is CASSTSAWETQYF. The CDR3 DNA is TGTGCCAGTAGTACTAGCGCCTGGGAGACCCAGTACTTC. The chain links TRBV19 to TRBJ2-5, with D tentatively TRBD2 (6 bases). Germline V lookup: CDR1 LNHDA, CDR2 SQIVND (reference sequence). V was trimmed by 4 bases and J by 5 bases, leaving 11 bases between them. This CDR3 spans 13 amino acids.

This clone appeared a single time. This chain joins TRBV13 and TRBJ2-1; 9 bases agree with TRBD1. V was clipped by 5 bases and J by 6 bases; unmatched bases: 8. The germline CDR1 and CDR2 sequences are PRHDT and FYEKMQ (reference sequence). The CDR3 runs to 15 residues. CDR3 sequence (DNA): TGTGCCAGCAGCCCCACGGGACAGGGATTCAATGAGCAGTTCTTC. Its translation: CASSPTGQGFNEQFF.

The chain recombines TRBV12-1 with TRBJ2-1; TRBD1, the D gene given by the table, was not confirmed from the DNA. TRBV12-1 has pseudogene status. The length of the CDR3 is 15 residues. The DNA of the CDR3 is TGTGCCAGCAGCTTGGGACAGGGTTGGGTCGATGAGCAGTTCTTC. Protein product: CASSLGQGWVDEQFF.

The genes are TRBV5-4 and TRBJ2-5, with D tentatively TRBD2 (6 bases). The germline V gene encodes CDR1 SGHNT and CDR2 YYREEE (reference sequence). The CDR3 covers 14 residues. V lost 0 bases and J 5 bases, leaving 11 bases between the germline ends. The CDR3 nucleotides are TGTGCCAGCAGCTTGGAGAGGGGAGGCGAGACCCAGTACTTC. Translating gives CASSLERGGETQYF.

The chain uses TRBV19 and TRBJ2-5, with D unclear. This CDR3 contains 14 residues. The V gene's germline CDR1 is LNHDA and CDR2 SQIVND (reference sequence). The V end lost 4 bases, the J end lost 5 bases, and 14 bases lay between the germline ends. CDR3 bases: TGTGCCAGTAGTACTGGAAGAGGTGGGGAGACCCAGTACTTC. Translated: CASSTGRGGETQYF.

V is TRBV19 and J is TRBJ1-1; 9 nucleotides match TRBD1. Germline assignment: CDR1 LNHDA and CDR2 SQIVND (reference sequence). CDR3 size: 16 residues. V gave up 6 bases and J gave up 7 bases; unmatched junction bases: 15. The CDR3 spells CASRRDRVVREREAFF. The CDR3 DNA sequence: TGTGCCAGTAGGAGGGACAGGGTCGTTCGAGAGCGTGAAGCTTTCTTT.

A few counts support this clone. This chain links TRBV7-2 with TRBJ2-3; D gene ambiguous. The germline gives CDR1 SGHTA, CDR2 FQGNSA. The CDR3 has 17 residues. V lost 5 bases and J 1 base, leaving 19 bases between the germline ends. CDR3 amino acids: CASSPLTRRWGTDTQYF. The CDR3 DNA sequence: TGTGCCAGCAGCCCCCTCACGAGGCGTTGGGGCACAGATACGCAGTATTTT.

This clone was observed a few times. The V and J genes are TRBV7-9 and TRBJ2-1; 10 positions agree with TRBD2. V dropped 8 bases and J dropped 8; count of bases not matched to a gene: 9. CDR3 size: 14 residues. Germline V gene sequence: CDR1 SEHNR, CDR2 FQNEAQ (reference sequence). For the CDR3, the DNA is TGTGCCAGCCATGGACTAGCGGCTCCGGATGAGCAGTTCTTC. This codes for CASHGLAAPDEQFF.

This CDR3 reads CASRQGREQYF. DNA of the CDR3: TGTGCCAGCCGACAGGGGAGGGAGCAGTACTTC. The chain combines TRBV27 with TRBJ2-7; the match to TRBD1 covers 8 bases. The length of the CDR3 is 11 residues. The junction had 4 bases not matched to a gene; V was cut back by 8 bases and J by 7 bases. Germline V lookup: CDR1 MNHEY, CDR2 SMNVEV (reference sequence).

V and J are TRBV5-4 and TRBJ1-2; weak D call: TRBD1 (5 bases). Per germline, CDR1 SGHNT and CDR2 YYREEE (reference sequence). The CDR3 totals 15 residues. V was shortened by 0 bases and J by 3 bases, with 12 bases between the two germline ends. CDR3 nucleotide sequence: TGTGCCAGCAGCTTGGGGGGGGATCAGGACTATGGCTACACCTTC. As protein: CASSLGGDQDYGYTF.

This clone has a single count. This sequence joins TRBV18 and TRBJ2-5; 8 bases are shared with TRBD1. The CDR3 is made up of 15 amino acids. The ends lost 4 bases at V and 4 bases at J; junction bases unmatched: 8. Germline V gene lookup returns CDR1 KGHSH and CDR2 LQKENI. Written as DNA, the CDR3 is TGTGCCAGCTCACGTTTGGCAGGGGGCCGAGAGACCCAGTACTTC. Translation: CASSRLAGGRETQYF. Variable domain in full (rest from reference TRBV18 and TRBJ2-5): NAGVMQNPRHLVRRRGQEARLRCSPMKGHSHVYWYRQLPEEGLKFMVYLQKENIIDESGMPKERFSAEFPKEGPSILRIQQVVRGDSAAYFCASSRLAGGRETQYFGPGTRLLVL.

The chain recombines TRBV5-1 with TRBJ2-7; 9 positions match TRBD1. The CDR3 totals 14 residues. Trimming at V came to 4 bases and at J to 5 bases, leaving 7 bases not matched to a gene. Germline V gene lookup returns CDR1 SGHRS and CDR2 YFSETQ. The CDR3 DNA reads TGCGCCAGCAGCGCAGGGACAGGGAGTAACGAGCAGTACTTC. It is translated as CASSAGTGSNEQYF.

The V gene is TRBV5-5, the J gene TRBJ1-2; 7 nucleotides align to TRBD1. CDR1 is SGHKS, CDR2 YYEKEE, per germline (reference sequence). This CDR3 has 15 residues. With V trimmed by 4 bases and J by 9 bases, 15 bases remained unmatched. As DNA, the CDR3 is TGTGCCAGCAGCCATACAGGGGCGGGAAGTACTAGCTACACCTTC. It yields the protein CASSHTGAGSTSYTF.